A single sample gave rise to the 10 T cell receptor beta chains below, sequenced in a study of blood T cell repertoires in COVID-19. The table came from immunoSEQ multiplex PCR; TCRdb's copy has only in-frame clones and leaves some out. Of over 150,000 clones listed, about three quarters are singletons. The sample taken for sequencing was peripheral blood. The receptors were gathered from a woman aged 70-85 years with acute or convalescent COVID-19.

V usage is TRBV2 and J usage is TRBJ2-2, with 10 bases lining up with TRBD1. The CDR3 consists of 15 residues. The V segment lost 6 bases and the J segment 5 bases; nucleotides outside the gene matches: 6. From germline, CDR1 is SNHLY and CDR2 FYNNEI. In nucleotides, the CDR3 is TGTGCCAGCAGAGACGGGACAGGGGTGACCGGGGAGCTGTTTTTT. Encoded protein: CASRDGTGVTGELFF.

A few counts support this clone. The V gene is TRBV5-4, the J gene TRBJ2-2, with 8 bases fitting TRBD2. Germline V lookup: CDR1 SGHNT, CDR2 YYREEE (reference sequence). The CDR3 contains 16 residues. J lost 5 bases, V lost 4 bases, and 10 bases had no gene match. CDR3 sequence reads: CASSPTSGGTTGELFF. The CDR3 region has the DNA TGTGCCAGCAGCCCCACGTCGGGGGGGACGACCGGGGAGCTGTTTTTT.

The rearrangement joins TRBV29-1 to TRBJ2-1, with 8 bases lining up with TRBD2. V shed 3 bases and J 4 bases; nucleotides not matched to a gene: 8. The CDR3 extends over 15 amino acids. Germline CDR1 and CDR2: SQVTM and ANQGSEA. DNA of the CDR3: TGCAGCGTTGAGGGGGGGAAGCGGGAGTACAATGAGCAGTTCTTC. Residues: CSVEGGKREYNEQFF.

This chain uses TRBV7-3 with TRBJ2-2, with 9 positions matching TRBD1. The CDR3 is 18 amino acids. The germline V gene encodes CDR1 SGHTA and CDR2 FQGTGA. After removal of 5 bases from V and 3 bases from J, the junction contained 13 bases not matched to a gene. The CDR3, as DNA: TGTGCCAGCAGCCCCGACGGGGACAGGGACGCCCACACCGGGGAGCTGTTTTTT. This encodes CASSPDGDRDAHTGELFF.

The V gene is TRBV29-1, the J gene TRBJ2-1; 12 bases align to TRBD2. In germline, CDR1 is SQVTM, CDR2 ANQGSEA. The CDR3 is 14 residues long. The V and J ends lost 6 bases and 2 bases, in that order; junction bases with no gene match: 2. CDR3 protein: CSVWTSGAYNEQFF. The CDR3 DNA reads TGCAGCGTCTGGACTAGCGGGGCCTACAATGAGCAGTTCTTC.

This rearrangement joins TRBV19 to TRBJ1-4, with no clear D. The germline V gene encodes CDR1 LNHDA and CDR2 SQIVND (reference sequence). Trimming took 6 bases from V and 0 from J, leaving 8 bases between them. The CDR3 loop spans 14 amino acids. The CDR3 sequence is CASRREPTNEKLFF. The DNA of the CDR3 is TGTGCCAGTAGGAGAGAGCCAACTAATGAAAAACTGTTTTTT.

This rearrangement joins TRBV5-1 to TRBJ2-7, with 15 bases matching TRBD2. This CDR3 is 18 amino acids long. Germline-derived CDR1 and CDR2 are SGHRS and YFSETQ. V gave up 2 bases and J gave up 2 bases; unmatched junction bases: 8. In nucleotides, the CDR3 is TGCGCCAGCAGCTTCGGACTAGCGGGAGGGAGTGGCACCTACGAGCAGTACTTC. Protein sequence: CASSFGLAGGSGTYEQYF.

V is TRBV5-6 and J is TRBJ2-7; 7 bases line up with TRBD2. The V segment lost 6 bases and the J segment 7 bases; nucleotides outside the gene matches: 16. CDR3 length: 15 residues. Per germline, CDR1 SGHDT and CDR2 YYEEEE. Written as DNA, the CDR3 is TGTGCCAGCACCCCCAATCCGGGAGGATTGGGGGAGCAGTACTTC. Its translation is CASTPNPGGLGEQYF.

This chain uses TRBV4-1 with TRBJ2-3, with 9 bases identical to TRBD1. This CDR3 region has 15 residues. Losses at the gene ends were 3 bases for V and 0 bases for J; bases not matched to a gene: 1. Per the germline V gene, CDR1 is MGHRA and CDR2 is YSYEKL. The CDR3 region is CASSQDRGSTDTQYF. CDR3 DNA sequence: TGCGCCAGCAGCCAGGACAGGGGCAGCACAGATACGCAGTATTTT.

The genes are TRBV9 and TRBJ2-3, with 9 bases aligning to TRBD1. This CDR3 contains 17 residues. Trimming at V came to 3 bases and at J to 0 bases, leaving 8 bases not matched to a gene. CDR1 and CDR2 from the germline V gene are SGDLS and YYNGEE. The CDR3: CASSARLTGGSTDTQYF. CDR3 nucleotides: TGTGCCAGCAGCGCACGCCTTACAGGGGGCAGCACAGATACGCAGTATTTT.